This T cell receptor beta chain appears in the sequencing data of a study of T cell responses to AZD1222 COVID-19 vaccine. TCRdb's table, derived via immunoSEQ multiplex PCR, lists solely in-frame clones and lacks some. This table holds roughly 93,000 clones, approximately 87% found once. Germline CDR1 is SNHLY and CDR2 is FYNNEI. Trimming removed 7 bases from V and 7 bases from J; junction bases left unmatched: 6. The CDR3 totals 13 residues. The receptor's source is an adult in good health. The V gene is TRBV2, the J gene TRBJ1-4; 7 positions match TRBD1. Here the sequenced sample was peripheral blood, taken on day 0 of AZD1222 vaccination. The CDR3 reads CASIGQGGEKLFF. In nucleotides, the CDR3 is TGTGCCAGCATAGGGCAGGGGGGTGAAAAACTGTTTTTT.